Listed here are 15 T cell receptor beta chains from one sample, sequenced in a study of regulatory T cells in long-lasting Graves disease. HTBI primers from iRepertoire and Arm-PCR of CDR3 regions yielded the TCR beta libraries. TCRdb re-derived calls from the multiplex PCR reads in MiXCR, one entry per CDR3 protein. The data show 200,000 to 250,000 distinct CDR3 sequences, approximately 18% seen once. Specified time point: newly diagnosed GD, antithyroid drugs for less than 3 months. The TCR library used RNA extracted from PBMCs. This sample also belongs to another study, concerning T cells in Graves' hyperthyroidism and ophthalmopathy.

Sequencing used peripheral blood mononuclear cells (PBMCs), obtained at new diagnosis, from a patient treated with antithyroid drugs. The receptor set was obtained from a woman aged 25 to 45 with Graves disease.

This clonotype occurred many times. The chain combines TRBV13 with TRBJ1-1, with no clear D. Germline CDR1 and CDR2: PRHDT and FYEKMQ (reference sequence). The CDR3 has 13 residues. Trimming pared 4 bases from V and 3 bases from J, leaving 9 bases between. The CDR3, as DNA: TGTGCCAGCAGCTCCAGGTCGCACACTGAAGCTTTCTTT. The encoded protein is CASSSRSHTEAFF.

Ten or more counts support this clonotype. This chain links TRBV20-1 with TRBJ1-2, with D unresolved. The CDR3 is 13 amino acids. CDR1 is DFQATT, CDR2 SNEGSKA, per germline (reference sequence). Trimming removed 1 base from V and 4 bases from J, with 10 bases in between. The CDR3 sequence is CSARVHPLYGYTF. The DNA of the CDR3 is TGCAGTGCTAGAGTTCATCCTCTCTATGGCTACACCTTC.

This clonotype was picked up a small number of times. A much more abundant neighbour one base away suggests this may be a read error. V gene TRBV7-9 combines with J gene TRBJ2-1, with a weak D call TRBD2 (6 bases). The DNA end lines up better with TRBJ2-5; the J call may be wrong. Germline V gene data show CDR1 as SEHNR and CDR2 as FQNEAQ (reference sequence). This CDR3 has 15 residues. The CDR3 loop reads CASSSGTGLQGTQYF. CDR3 DNA sequence: TGTGCCAGCAGTTCTGGGACTGGCCTTCAAGGGACCCAGTACTTC.

This rearrangement joins TRBV5-8 to TRBJ1-2; 10 bases are shared with TRBD1. The CDR3 has 17 residues. Germline V gives CDR1 SGHTS, CDR2 YDEGEE. Trimming took 3 bases from V and 7 from J; bases not matched to a gene: 15. CDR3 bases: TGTGCCAGCAGCTGGGGACAGGGGTCCCCCCCGAGGAGTGGCTACACCTTC. Its protein is CASSWGQGSPPRSGYTF.

This clonotype was seen at least ten times. The V gene is TRBV2, the J gene TRBJ1-5, with 8 positions matching TRBD1. The germline CDR1 and CDR2 sequences are SNHLY and FYNNEI. The length of the CDR3 is 16 residues. The trim removed 2 bases at V and 5 bases at J, leaving 8 bases unmatched. CDR3 amino acids: CASSEWYRGTHQPQHF. The DNA of the CDR3 is TGTGCCAGCAGTGAATGGTACAGGGGGACCCATCAGCCCCAGCATTTT.

This chain uses TRBV7-3 with TRBJ1-1; 7 positions agree with TRBD1. This CDR3 spans 13 amino acids. Looked up from germline, CDR1 is SGHTA and CDR2 is FQGTGA. J gave up 4 bases and V 5 bases, and 4 bases lay outside the gene matches. The CDR3 region is CASSPQGVTEAFF. For the CDR3, the DNA is TGTGCCAGCAGCCCCCAGGGGGTCACTGAAGCTTTCTTT.

This clonotype was seen repeatedly, ten times or more. The V and J genes are TRBV5-6 and TRBJ2-1; the D is unclear. Per the germline V gene, CDR1 is SGHDT and CDR2 is YYEEEE. The V end lost 1 base, the J end lost 9 bases, and 8 bases lay between the germline ends. The CDR3 sequence is 12 residues long. The CDR3 loop reads CASSLLPGEQFF. CDR3 sequence (DNA): TGTGCCAGCAGCTTGTTGCCGGGTGAGCAGTTCTTC.

Concerning this clonotype: This sequence may be a read error, since a much larger clone differs from it by one base. This rearrangement joins TRBV5-6 to TRBJ1-4, with 8 bases that match TRBD1. After removal of 4 bases from V and 3 bases from J, the junction contained 8 bases not matched to a gene. This CDR3 region has 16 residues. Germline V gene sequence: CDR1 SGHDT, CDR2 YYEEEE. The CDR3 nucleotides read TGTGCCAGCAGCGCGGACAGGGCAGGGGCTAATGAAAAACTGTTTTTT. It specifies CASSADRAGANEKLFF.

This clonotype was picked up many times. The V gene is TRBV28, the J gene TRBJ1-5; D not certain. Germline V lookup: CDR1 MDHEN, CDR2 SYDVKM. V lost 4 bases, J lost 5 bases, and 6 bases lay in between. The CDR3 is made up of 12 amino acids. The CDR3, as DNA: TGTGCCAGCAGTTCCAGTTATCAGCCCCAGCATTTT. This sequence encodes CASSSSYQPQHF.

By sample share, this clonotype is medium-sized. This sequence joins TRBV12-3 or TRBV12-4 and TRBJ2-5, with D uncertain. This CDR3 is built from 13 residues. V was trimmed by 3 bases and J by 0 bases, leaving 5 bases between them. In DNA, the CDR3 is TGTGCCAGCAGTTTTCATAACCAAGAGACCCAGTACTTC. This codes for CASSFHNQETQYF.

V is TRBV12-3 or TRBV12-4 and J is TRBJ2-7, with a weak D call TRBD2 (5 bases). Deletions cut 1 base from V and 7 bases from J, with 11 bases between. CDR3 size: 13 residues. The CDR3 sequence: CASSLERETEQYF. DNA for the CDR3: TGTGCCAGCAGTTTAGAAAGGGAGACGGAGCAGTACTTC.

This clonotype was observed many times. V usage is TRBV11-2 and J usage is TRBJ2-5, with TRBD1 matching 8 bases. V dropped 3 bases and J dropped 3; count of bases not matched to a gene: 6. This CDR3 is 15 amino acids long. The germline V gene encodes CDR1 SGHAT and CDR2 FQNNGV. The CDR3 region has the DNA TGTGCCAGCAGCTTTAGGTGGACAGGGAAAGAGACCCAGTACTTC. This codes for CASSFRWTGKETQYF.

The chain joins TRBV11-3 to TRBJ2-1; D remains ambiguous. Germline-derived CDR1 and CDR2 are SGHNT and YENEEA. The V gene lost 1 base and the J gene lost 0 bases, with 10 bases spanning the gap. The CDR3 has 16 amino acids. CDR3 nucleotide sequence: TGTGCCAGCAGCTTAGTATTCAATCCCTCCTACAATGAGCAGTTCTTC. Encoded protein: CASSLVFNPSYNEQFF. The entire variable domain, with the rest obtained from reference TRBV11-3 and TRBJ2-1, is as follows: EAGVVQSPRYKIIEKKQPVAFWCNPISGHNTLYWYLQNLGQGPELLIRYENEEAVDDSQLPKDRFSAERLKGVDSTLKIQPAELGDSAVYLCASSLVFNPSYNEQFFGPGTRLTVL.

This clonotype has a handful of counts. The chain employs TRBV7-2 and TRBJ1-5, with a tentative D call TRBD1 (5 bases). The V gene lost 0 bases and the J gene lost 5 bases, with 8 bases spanning the gap. The CDR3 has 14 residues. CDR1 is SGHTA and CDR2 is FQGNSA in the germline V gene. CDR3 DNA: TGTGCCAGCAGCTTAGCAGGGGAGTATCAGCCCCAGCATTTT. Translation: CASSLAGEYQPQHF.

This clonotype was seen only a few times. The chain joins TRBV20-1 to TRBJ2-7; weak D call: TRBD2 (7 bases). The germline V gene has CDR1 DFQATT and CDR2 SNEGSKA (reference sequence). V was shortened by 1 base and J by 0 bases, with 10 bases between the two germline ends. The CDR3 length is 14 residues. The CDR3 is CSARGGGASYEQYF. CDR3 nucleotide sequence: TGCAGTGCTAGAGGAGGGGGGGCCTCCTACGAGCAGTACTTC.